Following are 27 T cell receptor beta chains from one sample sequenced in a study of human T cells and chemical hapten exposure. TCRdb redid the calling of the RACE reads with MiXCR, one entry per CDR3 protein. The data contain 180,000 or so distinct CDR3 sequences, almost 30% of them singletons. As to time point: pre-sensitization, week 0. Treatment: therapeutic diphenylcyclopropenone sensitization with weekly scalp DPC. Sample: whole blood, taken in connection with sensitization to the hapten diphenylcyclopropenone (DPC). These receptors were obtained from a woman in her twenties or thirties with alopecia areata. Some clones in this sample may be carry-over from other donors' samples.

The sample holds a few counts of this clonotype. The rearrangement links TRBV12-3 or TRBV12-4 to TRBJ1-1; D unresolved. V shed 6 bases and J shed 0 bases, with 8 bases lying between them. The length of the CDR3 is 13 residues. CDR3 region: CASRLTLNTEAFF. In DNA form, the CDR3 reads TGTGCCAGCAGGCTCACACTGAACACTGAAGCTTTCTTT.

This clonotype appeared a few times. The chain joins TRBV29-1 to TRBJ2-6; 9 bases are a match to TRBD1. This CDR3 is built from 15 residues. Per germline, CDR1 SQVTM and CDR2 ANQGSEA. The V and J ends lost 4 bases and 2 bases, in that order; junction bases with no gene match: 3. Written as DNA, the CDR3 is TGCAGCGTTGCGACAGGGGGGACTGGGGCCAACGTCCTGACTTTC. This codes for CSVATGGTGANVLTF.

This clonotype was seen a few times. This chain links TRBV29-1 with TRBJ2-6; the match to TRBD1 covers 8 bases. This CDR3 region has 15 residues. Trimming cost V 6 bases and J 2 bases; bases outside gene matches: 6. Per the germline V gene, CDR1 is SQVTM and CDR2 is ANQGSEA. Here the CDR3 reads CSVRTGGTGANVLTF. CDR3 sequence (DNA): TGCAGCGTCCGTACAGGGGGGACTGGGGCCAACGTCCTGACTTTC.

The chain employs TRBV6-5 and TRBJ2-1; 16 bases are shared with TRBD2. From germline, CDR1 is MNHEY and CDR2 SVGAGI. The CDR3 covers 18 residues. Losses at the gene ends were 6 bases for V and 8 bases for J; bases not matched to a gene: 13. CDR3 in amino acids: CASRRSPGLAGGLDEQFF. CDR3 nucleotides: TGTGCCAGCAGGAGGAGCCCGGGACTAGCGGGAGGGCTGGATGAGCAGTTCTTC.

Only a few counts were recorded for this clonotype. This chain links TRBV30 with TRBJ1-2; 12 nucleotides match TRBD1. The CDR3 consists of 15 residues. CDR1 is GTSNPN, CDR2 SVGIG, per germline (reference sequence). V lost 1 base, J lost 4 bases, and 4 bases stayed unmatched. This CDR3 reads CAWSEGTGGGYGYTF. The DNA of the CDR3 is TGTGCCTGGAGTGAAGGGACAGGGGGCGGCTATGGCTACACCTTC.

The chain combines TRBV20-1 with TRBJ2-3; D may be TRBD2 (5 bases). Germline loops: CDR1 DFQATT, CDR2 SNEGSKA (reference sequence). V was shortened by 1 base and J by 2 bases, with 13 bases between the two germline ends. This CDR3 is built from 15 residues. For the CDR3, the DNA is TGCAGTGCTAGAGGGGAGACGGTGTTCACAGATACGCAGTATTTT. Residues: CSARGETVFTDTQYF.

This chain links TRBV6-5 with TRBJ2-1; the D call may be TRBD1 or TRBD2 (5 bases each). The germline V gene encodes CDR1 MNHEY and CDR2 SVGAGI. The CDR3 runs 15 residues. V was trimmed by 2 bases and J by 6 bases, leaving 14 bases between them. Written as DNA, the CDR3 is TGTGCCAGCAGTTACCGGAGAGGGGTTGTCAATGAGCAGTTCTTC. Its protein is CASSYRRGVVNEQFF.

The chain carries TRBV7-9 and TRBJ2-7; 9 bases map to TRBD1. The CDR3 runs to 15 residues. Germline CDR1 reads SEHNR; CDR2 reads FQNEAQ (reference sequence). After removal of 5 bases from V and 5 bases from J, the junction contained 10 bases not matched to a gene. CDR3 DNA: TGTGCCAGCAGCGTCGACGGGACAGGGAAGGACGAGCAGTACTTC. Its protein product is CASSVDGTGKDEQYF.

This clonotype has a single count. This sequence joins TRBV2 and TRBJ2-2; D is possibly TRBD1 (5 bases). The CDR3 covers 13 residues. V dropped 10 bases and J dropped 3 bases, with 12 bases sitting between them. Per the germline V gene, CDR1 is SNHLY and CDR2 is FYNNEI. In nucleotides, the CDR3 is TGTGCCAACAGGATCCCCGACACCGGGGAGCTGTTTTTT. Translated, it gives CANRIPDTGELFF.

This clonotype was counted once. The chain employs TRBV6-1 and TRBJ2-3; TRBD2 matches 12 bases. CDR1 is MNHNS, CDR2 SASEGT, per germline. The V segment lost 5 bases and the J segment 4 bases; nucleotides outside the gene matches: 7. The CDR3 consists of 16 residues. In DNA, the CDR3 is TGTGCCAGCAGTCGCGCTAGCGGGGGGGGCCCAGATACGCAGTATTTT. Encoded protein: CASSRASGGGPDTQYF.

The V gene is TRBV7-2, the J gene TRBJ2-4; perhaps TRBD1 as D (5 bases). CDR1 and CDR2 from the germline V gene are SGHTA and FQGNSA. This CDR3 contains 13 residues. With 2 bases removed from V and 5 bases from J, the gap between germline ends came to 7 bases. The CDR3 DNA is TGTGCCAGCAGCTTATTAGGGGAAAACATTCAGTACTTC. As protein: CASSLLGENIQYF.

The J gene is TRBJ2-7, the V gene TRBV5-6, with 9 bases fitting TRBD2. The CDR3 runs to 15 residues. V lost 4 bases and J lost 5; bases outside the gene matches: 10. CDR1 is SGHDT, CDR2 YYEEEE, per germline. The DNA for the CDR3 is TGTGCCAGCAGCGATCGAGCGGGAGGACCCCACGAGCAGTACTTC. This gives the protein CASSDRAGGPHEQYF.

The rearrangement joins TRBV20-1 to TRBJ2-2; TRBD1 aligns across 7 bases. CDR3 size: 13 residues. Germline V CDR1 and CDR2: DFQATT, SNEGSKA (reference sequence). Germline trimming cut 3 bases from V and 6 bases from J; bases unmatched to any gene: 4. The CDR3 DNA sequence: TGCAGTGCTAGGAGACAGGGATCCGGGGAGCTGTTTTTT. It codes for CSARRQGSGELFF.

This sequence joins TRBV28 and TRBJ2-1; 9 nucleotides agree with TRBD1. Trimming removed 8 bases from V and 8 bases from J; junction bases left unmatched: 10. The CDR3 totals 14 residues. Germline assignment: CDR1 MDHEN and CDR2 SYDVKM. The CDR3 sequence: CASWRTGAIYEQFF. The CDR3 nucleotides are TGTGCCAGCTGGAGGACAGGGGCTATTTATGAGCAGTTCTTC.

The CDR3 sequence: CASRLAGGETQYF. CDR3 DNA: TGTGCCAGCAGACTAGCGGGAGGGGAGACCCAGTACTTC. This sequence joins TRBV6-5 and TRBJ2-5, with TRBD2 matching over 13 bases. J gave up 5 bases and V 6 bases, and 0 bases lay outside the gene matches. This CDR3 comprises 13 residues. In germline, CDR1 is MNHEY, CDR2 SVGAGI.

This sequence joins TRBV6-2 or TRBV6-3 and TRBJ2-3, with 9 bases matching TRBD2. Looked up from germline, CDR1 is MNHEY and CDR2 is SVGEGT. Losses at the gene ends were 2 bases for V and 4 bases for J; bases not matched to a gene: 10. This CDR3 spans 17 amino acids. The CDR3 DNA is TGTGCCAGCAGTTACCGCCCCGGCGGGGGGGCCTCAGATACGCAGTATTTT. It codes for CASSYRPGGGASDTQYF.

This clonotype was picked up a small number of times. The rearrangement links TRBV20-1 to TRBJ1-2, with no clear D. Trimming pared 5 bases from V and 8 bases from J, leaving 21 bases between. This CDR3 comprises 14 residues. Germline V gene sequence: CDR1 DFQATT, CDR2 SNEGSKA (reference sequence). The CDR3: CSAPLDGDWGGYTF. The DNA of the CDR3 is TGCAGTGCTCCTCTAGACGGAGACTGGGGAGGCTACACCTTC.

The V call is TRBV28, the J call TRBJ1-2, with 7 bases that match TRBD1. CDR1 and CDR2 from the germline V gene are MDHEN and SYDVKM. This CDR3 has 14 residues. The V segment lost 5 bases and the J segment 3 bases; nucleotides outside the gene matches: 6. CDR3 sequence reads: CASSPGTADYGYTF. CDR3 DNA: TGTGCCAGCAGTCCCGGGACAGCAGACTATGGCTACACCTTC.

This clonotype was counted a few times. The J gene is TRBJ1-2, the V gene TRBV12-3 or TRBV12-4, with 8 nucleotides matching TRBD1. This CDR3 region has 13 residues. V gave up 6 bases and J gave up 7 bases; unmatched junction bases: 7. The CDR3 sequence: CASSQDRGGGYTF. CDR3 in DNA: TGTGCCAGCAGCCAAGACAGGGGAGGTGGCTACACCTTC.

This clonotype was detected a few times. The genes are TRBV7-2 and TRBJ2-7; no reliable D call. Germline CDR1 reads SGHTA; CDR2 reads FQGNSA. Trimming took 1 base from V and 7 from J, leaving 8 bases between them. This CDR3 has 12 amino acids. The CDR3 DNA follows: TGTGCCAGCAGCTTAGATGGGTGGGAGCAGTACTTC. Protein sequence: CASSLDGWEQYF.

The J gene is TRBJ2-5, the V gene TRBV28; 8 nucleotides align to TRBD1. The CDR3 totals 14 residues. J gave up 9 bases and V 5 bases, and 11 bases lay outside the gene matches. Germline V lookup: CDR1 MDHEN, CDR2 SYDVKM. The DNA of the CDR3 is TGTGCCAGCAGTATAAGGACAGGGATGCGAGCCCAGTACTTC. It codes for CASSIRTGMRAQYF.

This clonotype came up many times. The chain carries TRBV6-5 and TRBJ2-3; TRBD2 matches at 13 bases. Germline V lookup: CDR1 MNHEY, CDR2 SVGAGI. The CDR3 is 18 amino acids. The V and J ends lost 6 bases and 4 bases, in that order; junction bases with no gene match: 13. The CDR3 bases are TGTGCCAGCAGCCGAGCATCCGGACTAGCGGGAGTACCAGATACGCAGTATTTT. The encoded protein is CASSRASGLAGVPDTQYF.

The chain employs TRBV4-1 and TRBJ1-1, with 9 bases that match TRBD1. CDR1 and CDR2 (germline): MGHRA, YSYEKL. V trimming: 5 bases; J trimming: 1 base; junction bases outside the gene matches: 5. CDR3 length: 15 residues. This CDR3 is CASSAGQGPNTEAFF. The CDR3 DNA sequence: TGCGCCAGCAGCGCCGGACAGGGGCCGAACACTGAAGCTTTCTTT.

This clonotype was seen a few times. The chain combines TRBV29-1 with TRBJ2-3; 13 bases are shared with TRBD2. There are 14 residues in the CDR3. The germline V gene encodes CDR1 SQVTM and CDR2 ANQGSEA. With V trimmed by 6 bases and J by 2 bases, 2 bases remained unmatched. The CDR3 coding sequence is TGCAGCGTGGGGACTAGCGGGACCACAGATACGCAGTATTTT. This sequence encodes CSVGTSGTTDTQYF.

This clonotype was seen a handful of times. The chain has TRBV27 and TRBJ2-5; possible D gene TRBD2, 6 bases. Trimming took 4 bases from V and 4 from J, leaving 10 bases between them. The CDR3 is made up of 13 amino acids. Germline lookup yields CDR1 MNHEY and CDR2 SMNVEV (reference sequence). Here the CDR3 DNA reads TGTGCCAGCAGTTACGGGAGTAGAGAGACCCAGTACTTC. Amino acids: CASSYGSRETQYF.

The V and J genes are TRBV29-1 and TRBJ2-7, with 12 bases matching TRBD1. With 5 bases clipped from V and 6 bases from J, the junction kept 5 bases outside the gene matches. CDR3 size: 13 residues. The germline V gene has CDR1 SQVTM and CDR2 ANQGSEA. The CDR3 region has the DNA TGCAGCGTTACCGGGACAGGGGGCTTCGAGCAGTACTTC. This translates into CSVTGTGGFEQYF.

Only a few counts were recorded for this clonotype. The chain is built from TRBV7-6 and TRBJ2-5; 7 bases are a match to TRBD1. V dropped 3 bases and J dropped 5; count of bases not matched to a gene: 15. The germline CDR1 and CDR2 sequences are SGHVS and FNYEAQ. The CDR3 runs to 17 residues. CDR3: CASSLRQGVPQGETQYF. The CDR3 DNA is TGTGCCAGCAGCTTGCGACAGGGAGTGCCCCAGGGGGAGACCCAGTACTTC.